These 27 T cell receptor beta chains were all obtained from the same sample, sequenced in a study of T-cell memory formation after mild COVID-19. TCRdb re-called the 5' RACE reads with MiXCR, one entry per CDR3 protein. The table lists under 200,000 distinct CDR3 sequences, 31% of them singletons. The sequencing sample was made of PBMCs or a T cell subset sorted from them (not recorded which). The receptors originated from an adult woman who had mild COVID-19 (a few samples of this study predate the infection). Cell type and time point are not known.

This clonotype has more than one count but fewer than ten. The CDR3 nucleotides are TGCGCCAGCAGCCCGGAGACTAGCGGGGGCGCTTCCGGCGAGACCCAGTACTTC. This sequence encodes CASSPETSGGASGETQYF. The V gene is TRBV5-1, the J gene TRBJ2-5; 12 positions match TRBD2. The germline gives CDR1 SGHRS, CDR2 YFSETQ. The CDR3 extends over 18 amino acids. With 4 bases clipped from V and 5 bases from J, the junction kept 15 bases outside the gene matches.

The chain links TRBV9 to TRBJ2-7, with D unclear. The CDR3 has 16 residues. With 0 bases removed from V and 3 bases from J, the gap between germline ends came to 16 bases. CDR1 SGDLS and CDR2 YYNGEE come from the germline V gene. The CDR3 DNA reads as TGTGCCAGCAGCGTAGGGTCCGGGTCTGGGGACTACGAGCAGTACTTC. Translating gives CASSVGSGSGDYEQYF.

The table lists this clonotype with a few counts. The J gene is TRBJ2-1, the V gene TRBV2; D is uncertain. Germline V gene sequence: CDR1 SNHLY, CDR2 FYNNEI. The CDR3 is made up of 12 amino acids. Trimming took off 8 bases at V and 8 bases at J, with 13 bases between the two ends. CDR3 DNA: TGTGCCAGCGGCAGACGGTGGTATGAGCAGTTCTTC. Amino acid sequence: CASGRRWYEQFF.

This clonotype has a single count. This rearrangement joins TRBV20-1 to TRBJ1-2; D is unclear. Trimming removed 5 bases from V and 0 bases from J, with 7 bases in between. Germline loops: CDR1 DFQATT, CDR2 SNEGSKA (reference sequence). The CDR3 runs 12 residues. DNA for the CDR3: TGCAGTGCTCTCGACTCTAACTATGGCTACACCTTC. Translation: CSALDSNYGYTF.

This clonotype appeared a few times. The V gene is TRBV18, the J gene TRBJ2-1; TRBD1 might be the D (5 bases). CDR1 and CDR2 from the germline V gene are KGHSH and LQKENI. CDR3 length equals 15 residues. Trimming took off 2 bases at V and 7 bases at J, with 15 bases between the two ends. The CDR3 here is CASSPSRAALNEQFF. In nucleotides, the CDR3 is TGTGCCAGCTCACCATCCAGGGCCGCATTGAATGAGCAGTTCTTC.

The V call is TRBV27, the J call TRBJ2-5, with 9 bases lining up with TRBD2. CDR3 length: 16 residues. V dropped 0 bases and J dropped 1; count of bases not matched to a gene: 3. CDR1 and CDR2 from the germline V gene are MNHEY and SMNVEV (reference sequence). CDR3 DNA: TGTGCCAGCAGTTTATCACCAGCGGGGGGCCAAGAGACCCAGTACTTC. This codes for CASSLSPAGGQETQYF.

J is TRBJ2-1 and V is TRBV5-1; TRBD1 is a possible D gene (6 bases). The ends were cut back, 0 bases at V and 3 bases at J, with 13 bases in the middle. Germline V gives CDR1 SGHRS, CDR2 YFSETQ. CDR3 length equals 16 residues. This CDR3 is CASSLEGEWVYNEQFF. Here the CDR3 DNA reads TGCGCCAGCAGCTTGGAGGGGGAATGGGTCTACAATGAGCAGTTCTTC.

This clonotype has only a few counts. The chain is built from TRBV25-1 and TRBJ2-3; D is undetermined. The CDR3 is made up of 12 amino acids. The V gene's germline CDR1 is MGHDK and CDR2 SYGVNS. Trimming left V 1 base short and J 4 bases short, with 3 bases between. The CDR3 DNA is TGTGCCAGCAGTGAATTTTCAGATACGCAGTATTTT. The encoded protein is CASSEFSDTQYF.

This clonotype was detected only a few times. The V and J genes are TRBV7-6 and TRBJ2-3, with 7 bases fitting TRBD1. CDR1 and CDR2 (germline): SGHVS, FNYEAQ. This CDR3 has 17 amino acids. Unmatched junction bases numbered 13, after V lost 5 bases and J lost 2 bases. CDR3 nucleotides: TGTGCCAGCAGCATCGCTGCCGGGACAGCTTCCACAGATACGCAGTATTTT. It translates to CASSIAAGTASTDTQYF.

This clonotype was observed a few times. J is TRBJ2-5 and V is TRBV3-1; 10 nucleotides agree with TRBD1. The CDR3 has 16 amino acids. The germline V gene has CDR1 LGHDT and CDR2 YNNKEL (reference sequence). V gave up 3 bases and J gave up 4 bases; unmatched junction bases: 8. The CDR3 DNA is TGTGCCAGCAGCCATTTGGACAGGGGGTTCGGAGAGACCCAGTACTTC. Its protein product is CASSHLDRGFGETQYF.

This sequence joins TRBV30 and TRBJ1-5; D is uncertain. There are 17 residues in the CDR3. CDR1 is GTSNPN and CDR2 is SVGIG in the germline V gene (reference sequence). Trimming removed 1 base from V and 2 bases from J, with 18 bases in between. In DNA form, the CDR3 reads TGTGCCTGGAGTGCTCCGGGTGTGGCAGATGGCAATCAGCCCCAGCATTTT. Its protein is CAWSAPGVADGNQPQHF. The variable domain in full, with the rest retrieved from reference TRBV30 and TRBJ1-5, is SQTIHQWPATLVQPVGSPLSLECTVEGTSNPNLYWYRQAAGRGLQLLFYSVGIGQISSEVPQNLSASRPQDRQFILSSKKLLLSDSGFYLCAWSAPGVADGNQPQHFGDGTRLSIL.

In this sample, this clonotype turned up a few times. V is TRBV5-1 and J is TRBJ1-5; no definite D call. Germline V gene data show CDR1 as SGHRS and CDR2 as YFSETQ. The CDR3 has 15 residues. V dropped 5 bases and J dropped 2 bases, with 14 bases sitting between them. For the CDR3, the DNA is TGCGCCAGCAGTATTGGGGAGGAGGGCAATCAGCCCCAGCATTTT. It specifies CASSIGEEGNQPQHF.

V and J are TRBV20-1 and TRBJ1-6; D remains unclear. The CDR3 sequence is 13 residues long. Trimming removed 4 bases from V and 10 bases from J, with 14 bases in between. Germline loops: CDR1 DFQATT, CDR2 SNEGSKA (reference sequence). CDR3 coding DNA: TGCAGTGCTATTCCCGAGGTGGGGTCACCCCTCCACTTT. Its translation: CSAIPEVGSPLHF.

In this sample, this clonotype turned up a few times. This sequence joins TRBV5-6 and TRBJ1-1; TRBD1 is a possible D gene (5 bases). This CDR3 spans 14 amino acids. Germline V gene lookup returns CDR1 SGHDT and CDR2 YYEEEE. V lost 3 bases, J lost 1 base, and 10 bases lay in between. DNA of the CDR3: TGTGCCAGCAGCTGGGGCCGCGGGAACACTGAAGCTTTCTTT. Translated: CASSWGRGNTEAFF.

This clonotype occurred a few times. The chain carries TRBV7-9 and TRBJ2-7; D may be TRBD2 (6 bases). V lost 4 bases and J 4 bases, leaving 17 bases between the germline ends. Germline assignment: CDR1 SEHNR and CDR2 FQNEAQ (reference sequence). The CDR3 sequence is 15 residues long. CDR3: CASSSARAAGYEQYF. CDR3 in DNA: TGTGCCAGCAGCTCCGCCCGGGCGGCGGGATACGAGCAGTACTTC.

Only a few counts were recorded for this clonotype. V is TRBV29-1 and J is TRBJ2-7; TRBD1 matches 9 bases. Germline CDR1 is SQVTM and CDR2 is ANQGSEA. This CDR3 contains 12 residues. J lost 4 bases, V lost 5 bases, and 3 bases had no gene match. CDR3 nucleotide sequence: TGCAGCGTTCGGGACAGGGCTTACGAGCAGTACTTC. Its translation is CSVRDRAYEQYF.

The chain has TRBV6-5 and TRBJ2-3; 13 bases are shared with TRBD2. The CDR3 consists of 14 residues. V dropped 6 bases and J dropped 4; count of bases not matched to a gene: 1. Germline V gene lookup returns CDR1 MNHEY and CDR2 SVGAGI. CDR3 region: CASRGLAGSDTQYF. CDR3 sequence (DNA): TGTGCCAGCAGGGGACTAGCGGGATCAGATACGCAGTATTTT.

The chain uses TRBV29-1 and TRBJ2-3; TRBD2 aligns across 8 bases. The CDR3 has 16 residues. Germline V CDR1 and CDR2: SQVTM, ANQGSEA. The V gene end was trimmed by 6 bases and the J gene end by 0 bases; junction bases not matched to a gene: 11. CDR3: CSVDGAGDMSTDTQYF. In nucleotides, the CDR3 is TGCAGCGTGGACGGAGCGGGAGATATGAGCACAGATACGCAGTATTTT.

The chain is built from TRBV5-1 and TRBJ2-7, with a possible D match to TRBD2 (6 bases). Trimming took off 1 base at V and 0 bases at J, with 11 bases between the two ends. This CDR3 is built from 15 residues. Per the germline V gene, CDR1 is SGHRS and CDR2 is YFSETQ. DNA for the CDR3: TGCGCCAGCAGCTTGTCTCGGGAGAGCTCCTACGAGCAGTACTTC. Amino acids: CASSLSRESSYEQYF.

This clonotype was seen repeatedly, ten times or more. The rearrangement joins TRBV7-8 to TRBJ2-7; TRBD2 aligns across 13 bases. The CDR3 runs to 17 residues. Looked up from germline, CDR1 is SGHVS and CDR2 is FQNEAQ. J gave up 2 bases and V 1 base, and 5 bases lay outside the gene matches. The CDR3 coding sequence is TGTGCCAGCAGCTTAGGGACTAGCGGGGGCCTTACCTACGAGCAGTACTTC. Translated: CASSLGTSGGLTYEQYF.

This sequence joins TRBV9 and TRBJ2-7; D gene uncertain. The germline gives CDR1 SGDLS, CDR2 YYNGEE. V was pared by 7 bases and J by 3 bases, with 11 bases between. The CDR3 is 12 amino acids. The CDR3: CASSQDLYEQYF. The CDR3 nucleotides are TGTGCCAGCTCCCAGGACCTCTACGAGCAGTACTTC.

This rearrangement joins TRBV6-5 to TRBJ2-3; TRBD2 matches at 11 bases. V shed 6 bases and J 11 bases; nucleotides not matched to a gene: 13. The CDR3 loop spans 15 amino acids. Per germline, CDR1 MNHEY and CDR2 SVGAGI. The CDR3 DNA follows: TGTGCCAGCAGCCTTGGCCAAATACTAGCGGGAGAGCAGTATTTT. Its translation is CASSLGQILAGEQYF.

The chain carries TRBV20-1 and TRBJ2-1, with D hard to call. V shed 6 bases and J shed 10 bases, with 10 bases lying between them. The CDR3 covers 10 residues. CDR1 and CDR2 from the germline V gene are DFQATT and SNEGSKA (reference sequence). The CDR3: CSAVIAEQFF. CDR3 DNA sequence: TGCAGTGCCGTGATAGCCGAGCAGTTCTTC.

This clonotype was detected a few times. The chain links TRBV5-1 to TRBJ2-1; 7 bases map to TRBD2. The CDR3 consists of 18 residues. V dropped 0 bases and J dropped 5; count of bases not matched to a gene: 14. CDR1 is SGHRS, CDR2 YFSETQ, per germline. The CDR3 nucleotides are TGCGCCAGCAGCTTGGATGGACTAGTTGGGGTGGGCGACAATGAGCAGTTCTTC. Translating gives CASSLDGLVGVGDNEQFF. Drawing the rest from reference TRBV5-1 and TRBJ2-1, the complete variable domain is KAGVTQTPRYLIKTRGQQVTLSCSPISGHRSVSWYQQTPGQGLQFLFEYFSETQRNKGNFPGRFSGRQFSNSRSEMNVSTLELGDSALYLCASSLDGLVGVGDNEQFFGPGTRLTVL.

The CDR3 region is CSVWGRNGYTF. CDR3 nucleotides: TGCAGCGTATGGGGGCGCAATGGCTACACCTTC. The chain employs TRBV29-1 and TRBJ1-2, with D tentatively TRBD1 (6 bases). This CDR3 has 11 amino acids. Trimming stripped 6 bases from V and 6 bases from J, with 11 bases between. Germline V gene data show CDR1 as SQVTM and CDR2 as ANQGSEA.

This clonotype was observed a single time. CDR3 loop: CASRERGEAFF. In nucleotides, the CDR3 is TGCGCCAGCAGGGAAAGGGGTGAAGCTTTCTTT. The chain has TRBV4-1 and TRBJ1-1, with a weak D call TRBD1 (5 bases). This CDR3 spans 11 amino acids. Trimming shortened V by 6 bases and J by 7 bases, and 9 bases separated the two germline ends. CDR1 is MGHRA, CDR2 YSYEKL, per germline.

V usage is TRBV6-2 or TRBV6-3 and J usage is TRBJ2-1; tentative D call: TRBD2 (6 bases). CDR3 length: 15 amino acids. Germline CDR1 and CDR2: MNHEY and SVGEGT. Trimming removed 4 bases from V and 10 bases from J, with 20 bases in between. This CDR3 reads CASSSPGLPLREQFF. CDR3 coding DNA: TGTGCCAGCAGTTCGCCGGGACTCCCCTTAAGGGAGCAGTTCTTC.